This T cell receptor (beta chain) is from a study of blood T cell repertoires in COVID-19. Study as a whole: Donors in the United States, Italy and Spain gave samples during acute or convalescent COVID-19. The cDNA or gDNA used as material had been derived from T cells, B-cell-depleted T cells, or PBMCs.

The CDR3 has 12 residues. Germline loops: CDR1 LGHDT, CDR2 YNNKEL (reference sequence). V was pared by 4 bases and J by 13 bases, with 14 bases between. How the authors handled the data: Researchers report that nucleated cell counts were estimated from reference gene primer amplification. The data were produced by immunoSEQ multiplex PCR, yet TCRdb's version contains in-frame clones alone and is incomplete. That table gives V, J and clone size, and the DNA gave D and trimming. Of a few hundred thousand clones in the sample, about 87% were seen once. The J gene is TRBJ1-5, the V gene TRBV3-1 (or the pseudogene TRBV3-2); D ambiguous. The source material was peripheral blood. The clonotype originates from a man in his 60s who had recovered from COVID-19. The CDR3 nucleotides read TGTGCCAGCAGCCGGCGGGGAGGGCCTCAGCATTTT. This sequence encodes CASSRRGGPQHF.